Following are 29 T cell receptor beta chains from one sample sequenced in a study of PD-1 blockade in classical Hodgkin lymphoma. Specified time point: newly diagnosed, previously untreated cHL patient sample. With magnetic negative selection, CD4+ T cells were purified from PBMCs that had been thawed. Libraries were prepared by immunoSEQ multiplex PCR; TCRdb keeps only in-frame clonotypes and omits some of them. Of 22,000 or so clones detected, 89% appear once; the ten largest clones hold roughly 0.27%. The sequenced material came from CD4+ T cells from blood. The receptors shown here come from a human donor with classical Hodgkin lymphoma.

This sequence joins TRBV6-6 and TRBJ2-7; D may be TRBD2 (5 bases). Germline V gene lookup returns CDR1 MNHNY and CDR2 SVGAGI (reference sequence). This CDR3 has 15 residues. Trimming took 5 bases from V and 0 from J, leaving 14 bases between them. CDR3 bases: TGTGCCAGCAGTGATGGACTCCGTAGCTCCTACGAGCAGTACTTC. It translates to CASSDGLRSSYEQYF.

In this sample, this clone turned up once. V and J are TRBV14 and TRBJ2-2, with 11 bases identical to TRBD1. The CDR3 contains 17 residues. The V gene's germline CDR1 is SGHDN and CDR2 FVKESK. V shed 6 bases and J 4 bases; nucleotides not matched to a gene: 10. The CDR3 DNA sequence: TGTGCCAGCAGTCCCCGGACAGGGGGCGTGAGCACCGGGGAGCTGTTTTTT. As protein: CASSPRTGGVSTGELFF. Full variable domain (remainder filled in from reference TRBV14 and TRBJ2-2): EAGVTQFPSHSVIEKGQTVTLRCDPISGHDNLYWYRRVMGKEIKFLLHFVKESKQDESGMPNNRFLAERTGGTYSTLKVQPAELEDSGVYFCASSPRTGGVSTGELFFGEGSRLTVL.

The CDR3 nucleotides read TGTGCCAGCAGTGAAGCGCACCGGGTTACCTATGGCTACACCTTC. Its protein product is CASSEAHRVTYGYTF. The rearrangement uses TRBV6-1 and TRBJ1-2; no clear D gene. The CDR3 extends over 15 amino acids. Trimming removed 0 bases from V and 4 bases from J, with 12 bases in between. The germline V gene encodes CDR1 MNHNS and CDR2 SASEGT.

This chain uses TRBV6-6 with TRBJ1-3; D is undetermined. Per the germline V gene, CDR1 is MNHNY and CDR2 is SVGAGI (reference sequence). The CDR3 is made up of 15 amino acids. V shed 2 bases and J shed 2 bases, with 10 bases lying between them. The CDR3 sequence: CASSYDGSPGNTIYF. The CDR3 region has the DNA TGTGCCAGCAGTTACGACGGCAGTCCTGGAAACACCATATATTTT.

The chain carries TRBV6-5 and TRBJ1-4; D possibly corresponds to TRBD1 (5 bases). CDR3 size: 16 residues. CDR1 is MNHEY and CDR2 is SVGAGI in the germline V gene. V lost 0 bases, J lost 8 bases, and 16 bases lay in between. This chain's CDR3 is CASSYSSGPLEEKLFF. The CDR3 region has the DNA TGTGCCAGCAGTTACTCCTCAGGGCCCTTGGAAGAAAAACTGTTTTTT.

The chain joins TRBV19 to TRBJ2-1; 12 positions match TRBD2. Germline lookup yields CDR1 LNHDA and CDR2 SQIVND (reference sequence). The CDR3 length is 16 residues. Trimming cost V 5 bases and J 6 bases; bases outside gene matches: 8. The CDR3 coding sequence is TGTGCCAGTAGTCCCCGACTAGCGGGGGTTTTCAATGAGCAGTTCTTC. It yields the protein CASSPRLAGVFNEQFF.

This chain connects TRBV6-1 to TRBJ2-7; D might be TRBD1 or TRBD2, each matching 5 bases. Trimming took off 0 bases at V and 9 bases at J, with 18 bases between the two ends. Germline V gene data show CDR1 as MNHNS and CDR2 as SASEGT. This CDR3 spans 15 amino acids. CDR3 sequence (DNA): TGTGCCAGCAGTGAAGCGTGGACAAGCTATGAGGGGCAGTACTTC. This codes for CASSEAWTSYEGQYF.

The chain combines TRBV11-2 with TRBJ1-1; a possible D gene is TRBD1 (5 bases). Trimming left V 5 bases short and J 2 bases short, with 15 bases between. The V gene's germline CDR1 is SGHAT and CDR2 FQNNGV. This CDR3 is built from 15 residues. The CDR3 loop is CASSRQSGTNTEAFF. DNA of the CDR3: TGTGCCAGCAGCCGTCAGTCCGGGACCAACACTGAAGCTTTCTTT.

V and J are TRBV10-3 and TRBJ1-1, with unresolved D. Germline V gene data show CDR1 as ENHRY and CDR2 as SYGVKD. The CDR3 has 15 amino acids. Trimming pared 8 bases from V and 3 bases from J, leaving 19 bases between. The CDR3: CAIREEAQRHTEAFF. CDR3 sequence (DNA): TGTGCCATCCGGGAAGAGGCCCAACGGCACACTGAAGCTTTCTTT.

The J gene is TRBJ1-1, the V gene TRBV25-1, with 7 bases fitting TRBD1. Germline CDR1 MGHDK, CDR2 SYGVNS. The CDR3 has 13 amino acids. V lost 2 bases and J lost 8; bases outside the gene matches: 5. The CDR3 bases are TGTGCCAGCAGTGAACACGACAGGGACGAAGCTTTCTTT. Translation: CASSEHDRDEAFF.

This clone was recorded once. The V gene is TRBV4-1, the J gene TRBJ2-7; 14 nucleotides match TRBD2. The CDR3 consists of 16 residues. With 4 bases clipped from V and 0 bases from J, the junction kept 2 bases outside the gene matches. CDR1 is MGHRA and CDR2 is YSYEKL in the germline V gene. The CDR3 nucleotides are TGCGCCAGCAGCCCAGGACTAGCGGGAGGCTCCTACGAGCAGTACTTC. Residues: CASSPGLAGGSYEQYF.

The chain joins TRBV2 to TRBJ1-2, with D uncertain. Trimming pared 3 bases from V and 7 bases from J, leaving 9 bases between. The CDR3 runs to 12 residues. Germline CDR1 and CDR2: SNHLY and FYNNEI. CDR3 in DNA: TGTGCCAGCAGTGAGACCCCGGTTGGCTACACCTTC. It specifies CASSETPVGYTF.

The gene calls are TRBV13 and TRBJ1-5, with 8 bases matching TRBD1. J lost 6 bases, V lost 1 base, and 5 bases had no gene match. The CDR3 totals 15 residues. Germline CDR1 reads PRHDT; CDR2 reads FYEKMQ (reference sequence). The CDR3 bases are TGTGCCAGCAGCTTAGCAGGGGGCATCGCTCAGCCCCAGCATTTT. This encodes CASSLAGGIAQPQHF.

The chain recombines TRBV9 with TRBJ2-7, with D possibly being TRBD2 (6 bases). Germline V gives CDR1 SGDLS, CDR2 YYNGEE. With 4 bases removed from V and 6 bases from J, the gap between germline ends came to 14 bases. The CDR3 runs 13 residues. CDR3 sequence: CASSPSTSSEQYF. The CDR3 DNA reads TGTGCCAGCAGCCCTAGTACTAGCAGCGAGCAGTACTTC.

The gene calls are TRBV7-9 and TRBJ2-7; TRBD1 or TRBD2 may be the D gene (5 bases each). The CDR3 is 15 residues long. Germline CDR1 SEHNR, CDR2 FQNEAQ (reference sequence). V lost 5 bases and J 1 base, leaving 15 bases between the germline ends. The CDR3 protein is CASSLEGTASYEQYF. The CDR3 nucleotides are TGTGCCAGCAGCCTCGAAGGGACGGCTTCCTACGAGCAGTACTTC.

The V call is TRBV2, the J call TRBJ2-6; 13 bases map to TRBD2. V lost 6 bases to trimming and J lost 3 bases; unmatched junction nucleotides: 8. The CDR3 is 18 amino acids. In germline, CDR1 is SNHLY, CDR2 FYNNEI. Written as DNA, the CDR3 is TGTGCCAGCAGGTCTCCGGGACTAGCGGGAAGTGGGGCCAACGTCCTGACTTTC. Protein product: CASRSPGLAGSGANVLTF.

The chain couples TRBV25-1 to TRBJ2-5; weak D call: TRBD1 (5 bases). The CDR3 runs to 14 residues. The germline V gene encodes CDR1 MGHDK and CDR2 SYGVNS. V lost 0 bases, J lost 4 bases, and 9 bases lay in between. The CDR3 loop reads CASSEYRQRETQYF. In DNA, the CDR3 is TGTGCCAGCAGTGAATATCGACAGAGAGAGACCCAGTACTTC.

The chain joins TRBV2 to TRBJ1-5; D not certain. V was shortened by 4 bases and J by 0 bases, with 4 bases between the two germline ends. Germline assignment: CDR1 SNHLY and CDR2 FYNNEI. The CDR3 covers 13 residues. The CDR3 nucleotides are TGTGCCAGCAGTGGAGGTAGCAATCAGCCCCAGCATTTT. Encoded protein: CASSGGSNQPQHF.

The rearrangement joins TRBV10-1 to TRBJ2-7; 11 nucleotides line up with TRBD2. With 6 bases clipped from V and 0 bases from J, the junction kept 4 bases outside the gene matches. CDR3 length equals 15 residues. Germline assignment: CDR1 WNHNN and CDR2 SYGVQD (reference sequence). CDR3 region: CASSWTSGLSYEQYF. CDR3 DNA: TGCGCCAGCAGCTGGACTAGCGGGCTCTCCTACGAGCAGTACTTC.

This chain links TRBV5-1 with TRBJ1-2; a possible D gene is TRBD1 (5 bases). Germline CDR1 is SGHRS and CDR2 is YFSETQ. This CDR3 region has 15 residues. Trimming took 1 base from V and 3 from J, leaving 13 bases between them. For the CDR3, the DNA is TGCGCCAGCAGCTTGACCCCGGGACGGGACTATGGCTACACCTTC. As protein: CASSLTPGRDYGYTF.

The gene calls are TRBV10-2 and TRBJ1-1; 10 nucleotides align to TRBD1. CDR1 and CDR2 (germline): WSHSY, SAAADI. Trimming cost V 3 bases and J 4 bases; bases outside gene matches: 2. CDR3 size: 14 residues. For the CDR3, the DNA is TGCGCCAGCAGTGAAAGGACAGGGGGCACTGAAGCTTTCTTT. Amino acids: CASSERTGGTEAFF.

The V gene is TRBV30, the J gene TRBJ2-1, with TRBD2 identical over 8 bases. V trimming: 6 bases; J trimming: 2 bases; junction bases outside the gene matches: 6. The CDR3 totals 14 residues. The germline CDR1 and CDR2 sequences are GTSNPN and SVGIG (reference sequence). The CDR3 sequence is CACTGLAPYNEQFF. CDR3 nucleotides: TGTGCCTGTACCGGACTAGCACCCTACAATGAGCAGTTCTTC.

The chain has TRBV10-3 and TRBJ1-1; D not certain. The CDR3 loop spans 17 amino acids. Trimming left V 4 bases short and J 0 bases short, with 18 bases between. Germline V lookup: CDR1 ENHRY, CDR2 SYGVKD. The chain's CDR3 is CAISGTGPTSMNTEAFF. DNA of the CDR3: TGTGCCATCAGTGGGACCGGACCGACCAGCATGAACACTGAAGCTTTCTTT.

This clone turned up a few times. V is TRBV19 and J is TRBJ2-7, with D unclear. Looked up from germline, CDR1 is LNHDA and CDR2 is SQIVND (reference sequence). V gave up 3 bases and J gave up 3 bases, with 15 bases separating them. The length of the CDR3 is 15 residues. In DNA, the CDR3 is TGTGCCAGTAGTATGTTGGGCACGAATAGCTACGAGCAGTACTTC. This sequence encodes CASSMLGTNSYEQYF. The full variable domain, in which reference TRBV19 and TRBJ2-7 provide the parts outside the CDR3, is DGGITQSPKYLFRKEGQNVTLSCEQNLNHDAMYWYRQDPGQGLRLIYYSQIVNDFQKGDIAEGYSVSREKKESFPLTVTSAQKNPTAFYLCASSMLGTNSYEQYFGPGTRLTVT.

The rearrangement joins TRBV9 to TRBJ2-1, with D possibly TRBD2 on 5 matching bases. Deletions cut 3 bases from V and 2 bases from J, with 12 bases between. Germline CDR1 and CDR2: SGDLS and YYNGEE. CDR3 length: 15 residues. CDR3: CASSGLGVTYNEQFF. As DNA, the CDR3 is TGTGCCAGCAGCGGTTTGGGAGTGACCTACAATGAGCAGTTCTTC.

The rearrangement links TRBV18 to TRBJ2-7; 7 bases map to TRBD1. Trimming took 7 bases from V and 6 from J; bases not matched to a gene: 9. This CDR3 has 13 amino acids. Germline assignment: CDR1 KGHSH and CDR2 LQKENI. The CDR3 DNA is TGTGCCAGCTTTTCACAGGGGCCCGGCGAGCAGTACTTC. Its protein product is CASFSQGPGEQYF.

This chain uses TRBV2 with TRBJ2-2, with 8 bases aligning to TRBD2. The V segment lost 7 bases and the J segment 6 bases; nucleotides outside the gene matches: 10. Germline V lookup: CDR1 SNHLY, CDR2 FYNNEI. This CDR3 region has 15 residues. The CDR3 loop reads CASKSQRELAGELFF. Here the CDR3 DNA reads TGTGCCAGCAAGTCCCAGCGGGAGCTCGCCGGGGAGCTGTTTTTT. Complete variable domain (other parts from reference TRBV2 and TRBJ2-2): EPEVTQTPSHQVTQMGQEVILRCVPISNHLYFYWYRQILGQKVEFLVSFYNNEISEKSEIFDDQFSVERPDGSNFTLKIRSTKLEDSAMYFCASKSQRELAGELFFGEGSRLTVL.

The V and J genes are TRBV19 and TRBJ2-2; D gene ambiguous. Germline lookup yields CDR1 LNHDA and CDR2 SQIVND (reference sequence). The CDR3 is made up of 12 amino acids. V lost 4 bases and J 5 bases, leaving 5 bases between the germline ends. For the CDR3, the DNA is TGTGCCAGTAGTAGCCGGACCGGGGAGCTGTTTTTT. Translating it yields CASSSRTGELFF.

CDR3 amino acids: CASSRDGNSNQPQHF. As DNA, the CDR3 is TGTGCCAGCAGTAGGGACGGGAATAGCAATCAGCCCCAGCATTTT. This chain joins TRBV9 and TRBJ1-5; perhaps TRBD1 as D (5 bases). The V gene's germline CDR1 is SGDLS and CDR2 YYNGEE. Trimming removed 5 bases from V and 0 bases from J, with 12 bases in between. The CDR3 is made up of 15 amino acids. The full variable domain, its missing parts supplied by reference TRBV9 and TRBJ1-5, is DSGVTQTPKHLITATGQRVTLRCSPRSGDLSVYWYQQSLDQGLQFLIQYYNGEERAKGNILERFSAQQFPDLHSELNLSSLELGDSALYFCASSRDGNSNQPQHFGDGTRLSIL.